These 18 T cell receptor beta chains were sequenced from one sample in a study of T cell changes during pregnancy in multiple sclerosis. Assay: immunoSEQ multiplex PCR; the TCRdb copy retains only in-frame clones and omits some. The table records 45,000 to 55,000 clones, around 92% of them present only once. Sample: CD4+ T cells from peripheral blood mononuclear cells, taken in the second trimester of pregnancy. The receptors were gathered from a female donor in good health, enrolled as a control in a pregnancy study.

The chain combines TRBV11-2 with TRBJ1-6; 7 nucleotides align to TRBD1. This CDR3 spans 15 amino acids. CDR1 and CDR2 (germline): SGHAT, FQNNGV. The trim removed 6 bases at V and 6 bases at J, leaving 8 bases unmatched. The CDR3 protein is CASSPRDRANSPLHF. CDR3 nucleotide sequence: TGTGCCAGCAGTCCCAGGGACAGAGCTAATTCACCCCTCCACTTT. Filled out from reference TRBV11-2 and TRBJ1-6, the complete variable domain reads EAGVAQSPRYKIIEKRQSVAFWCNPISGHATLYWYQQILGQGPKLLIQFQNNGVVDDSQLPKDRFSAERLKGVDSTLKIQPAKLEDSAVYLCASSPRDRANSPLHFGNGTRLTVT.

This rearrangement joins TRBV28 to TRBJ2-7; TRBD2 aligns across 8 bases. V lost 6 bases, J lost 5 bases, and 9 bases stayed unmatched. This CDR3 spans 14 amino acids. Germline V CDR1 and CDR2: MDHEN, SYDVKM. The CDR3 nucleotides read TGTGCCAGCAGCAAGGGACTAGGCCTCCACGAGCAGTACTTC. Translated: CASSKGLGLHEQYF.

The chain uses TRBV20-1 and TRBJ2-1; TRBD2 aligns across 9 bases. The CDR3 has 11 residues. Germline CDR1 is DFQATT and CDR2 is SNEGSKA (reference sequence). DNA for the CDR3: TGCAGGGGCGGGGGGGCCGATGAGCAGTTCTTC. This gives the protein CRGGGADEQFF.

The rearrangement joins TRBV15 to TRBJ2-7, with a possible D match to TRBD1 (6 bases). CDR3 length: 14 amino acids. The germline V gene has CDR1 LNHNV and CDR2 YYDKDF (reference sequence). V lost 3 bases, J lost 1 base, and 10 bases lay in between. The CDR3 nucleotides are TGTGCCACCAGCAGGTTCGGACAGTCCTACGAGCAGTACTTC. Translating gives CATSRFGQSYEQYF.

The chain links TRBV10-3 to TRBJ1-4; no reliable D call. CDR1 is ENHRY, CDR2 SYGVKD, per germline. The CDR3 totals 13 residues. V dropped 5 bases and J dropped 3 bases, with 7 bases sitting between them. CDR3 region: CAISPGANEKLFF. CDR3 bases: TGTGCCATCAGTCCCGGAGCTAATGAAAAACTGTTTTTT.

This chain links TRBV9 with TRBJ2-1, with D perhaps matching TRBD2 (7 bases). The V and J ends lost 4 bases and 0 bases respectively, with 8 bases between them. The germline CDR1 and CDR2 sequences are SGDLS and YYNGEE. The CDR3 is made up of 14 amino acids. The CDR3 bases are TGTGCCAGCAGCAGGGGGGGCTCCTACAATGAGCAGTTCTTC. Its protein product is CASSRGGSYNEQFF. Variable domain in full (rest from reference TRBV9 and TRBJ2-1): DSGVTQTPKHLITATGQRVTLRCSPRSGDLSVYWYQQSLDQGLQFLIQYYNGEERAKGNILERFSAQQFPDLHSELNLSSLELGDSALYFCASSRGGSYNEQFFGPGTRLTVL.

CDR3 in DNA: TGCGCCAGCAGCTTGGAGTCGGGGGGGATAAATGAGCAGTTCTTC. Translation: CASSLESGGINEQFF. The gene calls are TRBV5-1 and TRBJ2-1; 8 positions match TRBD2. The length of the CDR3 is 15 residues. With 0 bases clipped from V and 7 bases from J, the junction kept 6 bases outside the gene matches. Germline CDR1 reads SGHRS; CDR2 reads YFSETQ.

The chain links TRBV9 to TRBJ1-2; 7 nucleotides agree with TRBD1. CDR1 and CDR2 from the germline V gene are SGDLS and YYNGEE. The CDR3 extends over 13 amino acids. V lost 2 bases, J lost 2 bases, and 0 bases stayed unmatched. The DNA of the CDR3 is TGTGCCAGCAGCGTGACAGGGAACTATGGCTACACCTTC. Translated, it gives CASSVTGNYGYTF.

A single count supports this clone. The rearrangement uses TRBV11-3 and TRBJ2-3; tentative D call: TRBD2 (6 bases). The CDR3 is 14 residues long. The V gene lost 3 bases and the J gene lost 5 bases, with 12 bases spanning the gap. The germline V gene encodes CDR1 SGHNT and CDR2 YENEEA. The DNA for the CDR3 is TGTGCCAGCAGCTTGGGGGGAGTTGAAGATACGCAGTATTTT. It specifies CASSLGGVEDTQYF.

The V and J genes are TRBV11-2 and TRBJ2-6; D perhaps matches TRBD2 (5 bases). Between the trimmed V and J ends, which lost 1 base and 0 bases, there was a span of 13 bases. The CDR3 spans 18 residues. Germline V gene lookup returns CDR1 SGHAT and CDR2 FQNNGV. The CDR3 region has the DNA TGTGCCAGCAGCTTAGGCCTAGCTTTCATCTCTGGGGCCAACGTCCTGACTTTC. This gives the protein CASSLGLAFISGANVLTF. Full variable domain (rest looked up from reference TRBV11-2 and TRBJ2-6): EAGVAQSPRYKIIEKRQSVAFWCNPISGHATLYWYQQILGQGPKLLIQFQNNGVVDDSQLPKDRFSAERLKGVDSTLKIQPAKLEDSAVYLCASSLGLAFISGANVLTFGAGSRLTVL.

V usage is TRBV9 and J usage is TRBJ2-1; 9 positions match TRBD2. Looked up from germline, CDR1 is SGDLS and CDR2 is YYNGEE. The CDR3 is 15 residues long. The junction had 13 bases not matched to a gene; V was cut back by 6 bases and J by 9 bases. CDR3 protein: CASTPSLAGRGEQFF. DNA of the CDR3: TGTGCCAGCACCCCGAGCCTAGCGGGGAGGGGTGAGCAGTTCTTC.

J is TRBJ2-5 and V is TRBV4-1; TRBD1 aligns across 8 bases. The CDR3 is 16 residues long. V lost 4 bases, J lost 5 bases, and 12 bases stayed unmatched. From germline, CDR1 is MGHRA and CDR2 YSYEKL. For the CDR3, the DNA is TGCGCCAGCAGCCCCCAGGGGGCGGGAAGCGGGGAGACCCAGTACTTC. Translated: CASSPQGAGSGETQYF.

CDR3 in DNA: TGTGCCAGCAGTCCCCTCACAGGGAATTCGGAGACCCAGTACTTC. This encodes CASSPLTGNSETQYF. The chain carries TRBV28 and TRBJ2-5; possible D gene TRBD1, 6 bases. This CDR3 comprises 15 residues. V was pared by 5 bases and J by 5 bases, with 18 bases between. Germline V gives CDR1 MDHEN, CDR2 SYDVKM.

The gene calls are TRBV2 and TRBJ2-5, with a tentative D call TRBD2 (5 bases). V gave up 4 bases and J gave up 5 bases, with 17 bases separating them. From germline, CDR1 is SNHLY and CDR2 FYNNEI. This CDR3 has 15 amino acids. The CDR3 is CASSGTGLARETQYF. In DNA, the CDR3 is TGTGCCAGCAGTGGAACCGGTCTAGCCCGGGAGACCCAGTACTTC.

The chain carries TRBV10-1 and TRBJ2-7; D might be TRBD1 (5 bases). V lost 7 bases and J 3 bases, leaving 16 bases between the germline ends. Looked up from germline, CDR1 is WNHNN and CDR2 is SYGVQD (reference sequence). This CDR3 is built from 14 residues. The CDR3 sequence: CASTGVPGNYEQYF. CDR3 DNA sequence: TGCGCCAGCACAGGTGTTCCAGGGAACTACGAGCAGTACTTC.

This sequence joins TRBV10-3 and TRBJ1-2; TRBD1 agrees at 8 bases. V shed 10 bases, J shed 5 bases, and the junction held 6 bases outside the gene matches. Germline-derived CDR1 and CDR2 are ENHRY and SYGVKD. The CDR3 loop spans 12 amino acids. Here the CDR3 DNA reads TGTGCCACCAGGGACAGGACGTATGGCTACACCTTC. This translates into CATRDRTYGYTF.

The V call is TRBV13, the J call TRBJ1-1; 8 bases line up with TRBD1. V lost 3 bases to trimming and J lost 4 bases; unmatched junction nucleotides: 7. This CDR3 is 15 amino acids long. Germline CDR1 reads PRHDT; CDR2 reads FYEKMQ (reference sequence). CDR3 sequence (DNA): TGTGCCAGCAGCTTTCGAAACAGGGGGAGCACTGAAGCTTTCTTT. Residues: CASSFRNRGSTEAFF. The full variable domain, with the rest looked up from reference TRBV13 and TRBJ1-1, is AAGVIQSPRHLIKEKRETATLKCYPIPRHDTVYWYQQGPGQDPQFLISFYEKMQSDKGSIPDRFSAQQFSDYHSELNMSSLELGDSALYFCASSFRNRGSTEAFFGQGTRLTVV.

J is TRBJ1-1 and V is TRBV11-2; 7 bases are a match to TRBD1. V was clipped by 0 bases and J by 6 bases; unmatched bases: 7. Germline V gene data show CDR1 as SGHAT and CDR2 as FQNNGV. This CDR3 region has 15 residues. CDR3 region: CASSLDRGTVPEAFF. CDR3 nucleotides: TGTGCCAGCAGCTTAGATAGGGGGACAGTCCCTGAAGCTTTCTTT.